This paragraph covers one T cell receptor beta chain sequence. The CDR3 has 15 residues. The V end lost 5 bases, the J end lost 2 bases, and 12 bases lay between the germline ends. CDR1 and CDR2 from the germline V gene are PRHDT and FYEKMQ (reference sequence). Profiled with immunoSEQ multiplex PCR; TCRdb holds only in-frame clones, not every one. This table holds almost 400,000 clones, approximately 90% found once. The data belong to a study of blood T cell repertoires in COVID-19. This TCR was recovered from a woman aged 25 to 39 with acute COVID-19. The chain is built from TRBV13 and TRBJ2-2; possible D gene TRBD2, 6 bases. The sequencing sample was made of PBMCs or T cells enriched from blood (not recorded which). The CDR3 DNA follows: TGTGCCAGCAGCCCCAGCGGGCGCAACACCGGGGAGCTGTTTTTT. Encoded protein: CASSPSGRNTGELFF.